This is a list of T cell receptor beta chains from one sample in a study of spatial heterogeneity in lung cancer. One entry per CDR3 protein, called by TCRdb with MiXCR from the 5' RACE reads. The top ten clones hold just over 40% of a sample with tens of thousands of distinct CDR3 sequences, approximately 12% of them seen once. Material: PBMCs, obtained at surgery. Receptors originate from a male donor with early-stage non-small cell lung cancer. The CDR3 runs from the conserved cysteine through the conserved F or W. Fields, in order: V gene, clone size, J gene, D gene, CDR3 DNA, CDR3 protein. D genes are given only for firm matches. Clone size is shown for a subset of rows, as once, few, many or a class of expanded clone.

>TRBV7-9|-|TRBJ2-5|TRBD1
TGTGCCAGCAGCCCGAGGACAGGGAAAGAGACCCAGTACTTC
CASSPRTGKETQYF
>TRBV10-3|-|TRBJ2-5|TRBD2
TGTGCCATCAGGCCCGACATAGCGGGAGAGACCCAGTACTTC
CAIRPDIAGETQYF
>TRBV23-1|-|TRBJ2-5|-
TGCGCCAGCAGTCACTCGGTAGAGACCCAGTACTTC
CASSHSVETQYF
>TRBV6-5|few|TRBJ2-1|-
TGTGCCAGCAGTAAACAGGTTAGCAATGAGCAGTTCTTC
CASSKQVSNEQFF
>TRBV7-2|few|TRBJ2-1|TRBD2
TGTGCCAGCAGCTTTGGACTAGCGGGGTACAATGAGCAGTTCTTC
CASSFGLAGYNEQFF
>TRBV27|many|TRBJ2-5|-
TGTGCCAGCAGTTTATCCTTTAGGGGAGCCCAAGAGACCCAGTACTTC
CASSLSFRGAQETQYF
>TRBV20-1|few|TRBJ1-4|-
TGCAGTGCTAGATTGCCGGGGGGACCTAATGAAAAACTGTTTTTT
CSARLPGGPNEKLFF
>TRBV27|few|TRBJ2-5|-
TGTGCCAGCAGTTTAATTACAGGGTGGGGACAAGAGACCCAGTACTTC
CASSLITGWGQETQYF
>TRBV29-1|many|TRBJ2-5|TRBD2
TGCAGCGTTGTCCTAGCGGGGGACCAACAAGAGACCCAGTACTTC
CSVVLAGDQQETQYF
>TRBV28|many|TRBJ2-7|-
TGTGCCAGCAGTTCCGACGGGTCCATCCTCGAGCAGTACTTC
CASSSDGSILEQYF
>TRBV7-2|-|TRBJ2-1|-
TGTGCCAGCAGCTTAGTGGCAGGGAGCTCCTACAATGAGCAGTTCTTC
CASSLVAGSSYNEQFF